Below are 32 T cell receptor beta chains sequenced from a single sample in a study of blood T cell repertoires in COVID-19. Produced via immunoSEQ multiplex PCR; TCRdb's table is partial and in-frame only. This sample has around 200,000 clones; 86% occur once, and the top ten carry under 25%. Sequencing input: peripheral blood. Source of these receptors: a man between 65 and 85 years old with active or convalescent COVID-19.

J is TRBJ2-1 and V is TRBV7-9, with 12 bases fitting TRBD2. V trimming: 5 bases; J trimming: 3 bases; junction bases outside the gene matches: 5. Germline V CDR1 and CDR2: SEHNR, FQNEAQ (reference sequence). There are 16 residues in the CDR3. For the CDR3, the DNA is TGTGCCAGCAGCCTTCAGACTAGCGGGAGCTACAATGAGCAGTTCTTC. It yields the protein CASSLQTSGSYNEQFF.

The rearrangement joins TRBV11-2 to TRBJ1-6, with D possibly being TRBD1 (5 bases). Germline V gene sequence: CDR1 SGHAT, CDR2 FQNNGV. With 7 bases removed from V and 9 bases from J, the gap between germline ends came to 19 bases. The CDR3 consists of 15 residues. The CDR3 reads CASTPRGGVGSPLHF. In DNA form, the CDR3 reads TGTGCCAGCACCCCAAGGGGAGGGGTCGGTTCACCCCTCCACTTT. The variable domain in full, with the rest retrieved from reference TRBV11-2 and TRBJ1-6, is EAGVAQSPRYKIIEKRQSVAFWCNPISGHATLYWYQQILGQGPKLLIQFQNNGVVDDSQLPKDRFSAERLKGVDSTLKIQPAKLEDSAVYLCASTPRGGVGSPLHFGNGTRLTVT.

J is TRBJ2-3 and V is TRBV5-1, with TRBD2 matching over 8 bases. Per germline, CDR1 SGHRS and CDR2 YFSETQ. The CDR3 sequence is 14 residues long. Trimming cost V 0 bases and J 6 bases; bases outside gene matches: 3. CDR3 amino acids: CASSLEASGDTQYF. The CDR3 nucleotides are TGCGCCAGCAGCTTGGAAGCTAGCGGGGATACGCAGTATTTT.

The table lists this clone with a few counts. The CDR3 protein is CASSPRGQGYGYTF. The CDR3 DNA is TGTGCCAGTAGTCCGAGGGGACAGGGCTATGGCTACACCTTC. The rearrangement joins TRBV19 to TRBJ1-2; TRBD1 aligns across 9 bases. V was pared by 5 bases and J by 4 bases, with 5 bases of the junction left unmatched. The CDR3 is 14 residues long. The germline V gene has CDR1 LNHDA and CDR2 SQIVND (reference sequence).

The DNA for the CDR3 is TGTGCCAGCAGCCTCGGGACTAGGGACGAGCAGTACTTC. Protein sequence: CASSLGTRDEQYF. This chain connects TRBV7-9 to TRBJ2-7; 8 nucleotides agree with TRBD2. The trim removed 5 bases at V and 5 bases at J, leaving 5 bases unmatched. The CDR3 sequence is 13 residues long. Germline values: CDR1 SEHNR, CDR2 FQNEAQ (reference sequence).

Only one count was recorded for this clone. The chain is built from TRBV5-1 and TRBJ2-5; maybe TRBD2 (5 bases). The length of the CDR3 is 17 residues. In germline, CDR1 is SGHRS, CDR2 YFSETQ. The ends were cut back, 2 bases at V and 7 bases at J, with 24 bases in the middle. The CDR3 coding sequence is TGCGCCAGCAGCTTCCGGGGTAGTTCCACAACGTCCGCGACCCAGTACTTC. Amino acids: CASSFRGSSTTSATQYF. Full variable domain (remainder filled in from reference TRBV5-1 and TRBJ2-5): KAGVTQTPRYLIKTRGQQVTLSCSPISGHRSVSWYQQTPGQGLQFLFEYFSETQRNKGNFPGRFSGRQFSNSRSEMNVSTLELGDSALYLCASSFRGSSTTSATQYFGPGTRLLVL.

This chain uses TRBV18 with TRBJ1-5, with D possibly matching TRBD1 (5 bases). Germline values: CDR1 KGHSH, CDR2 LQKENI. Trimming cost V 1 base and J 0 bases, with 10 bases left between them. The CDR3 runs 16 residues. The CDR3 sequence is CASSPRRDSSNQPQHF. The CDR3 DNA follows: TGTGCCAGCTCACCACGGCGAGACAGTAGCAATCAGCCCCAGCATTTT.

The V gene is TRBV5-5, the J gene TRBJ2-5, with D possibly TRBD2 on 5 matching bases. CDR1 is SGHKS, CDR2 YYEKEE, per germline (reference sequence). CDR3 length: 15 amino acids. Trimming took off 5 bases at V and 3 bases at J, with 17 bases between the two ends. The CDR3 bases are TGTGCCAGCAGAGTGGGTGGGAGCCACAAAGAGACCCAGTACTTC. Its protein is CASRVGGSHKETQYF.

The chain has TRBV7-9 and TRBJ2-7; TRBD1 agrees at 9 bases. The CDR3 extends over 15 amino acids. Trimming at V came to 5 bases and at J to 6 bases, leaving 11 bases not matched to a gene. The germline gives CDR1 SEHNR, CDR2 FQNEAQ (reference sequence). The CDR3 spells CASSIPGQGGFEQYF. DNA for the CDR3: TGTGCCAGCAGCATCCCGGGACAGGGAGGTTTCGAGCAGTACTTC.

The V and J genes are TRBV12-3 or TRBV12-4 and TRBJ1-2, with D possibly matching TRBD1 (6 bases). The CDR3 spans 13 residues. Trimming took 6 bases from V and 4 from J, leaving 12 bases between them. The CDR3 spells CASSMVRGYGYTF. CDR3 in DNA: TGTGCCAGCAGCATGGTCAGGGGCTATGGCTACACCTTC.

The chain carries TRBV4-1 and TRBJ2-2; TRBD2 might be the D (5 bases). Trimming cost V 4 bases and J 4 bases, with 10 bases left between them. Germline CDR1 MGHRA, CDR2 YSYEKL. CDR3 length: 14 residues. CDR3 sequence (DNA): TGCGCCAGCAGCCCCGGGAAACTCACCGGGGAGCTGTTTTTT. Its translation is CASSPGKLTGELFF.

This chain uses TRBV6-6 with TRBJ1-5; 7 bases are shared with TRBD1. J gave up 6 bases and V 4 bases, and 6 bases lay outside the gene matches. Germline CDR1 MNHNY, CDR2 SVGAGI (reference sequence). The CDR3 covers 14 residues. The CDR3 DNA is TGTGCCAGCAGTTCACGACAGGGTAGTCAGCCCCAGCATTTT. This encodes CASSSRQGSQPQHF.

This chain uses TRBV14 with TRBJ1-1; D is unclear. This CDR3 has 15 residues. V dropped 0 bases and J dropped 0 bases, with 8 bases sitting between them. Germline CDR1 is SGHDN and CDR2 is FVKESK. The DNA of the CDR3 is TGTGCCAGCAGCCAAGACGTACTGATGAACACTGAAGCTTTCTTT. Protein: CASSQDVLMNTEAFF.

The chain couples TRBV19 to TRBJ1-5; TRBD1 aligns across 7 bases. The CDR3 runs to 17 residues. V shed 8 bases, J shed 7 bases, and the junction held 20 bases outside the gene matches. The V gene's germline CDR1 is LNHDA and CDR2 SQIVND (reference sequence). The CDR3 region is CASVRTYRGGAGQPQHF. The CDR3 bases are TGTGCCAGTGTGCGGACTTACCGAGGGGGCGCGGGCCAGCCCCAGCATTTT.

In its sample, this clone was seen a few times. This chain connects TRBV3-1 (or the pseudogene TRBV3-2) to TRBJ1-2; TRBD1 agrees at 7 bases. The CDR3 length is 14 residues. V shed 4 bases and J 7 bases; nucleotides not matched to a gene: 9. CDR1 and CDR2 from the germline V gene are LGHDT and YNNKEL (reference sequence). Here the CDR3 reads CASSPQGDDRGYTF. CDR3 DNA: TGTGCCAGCAGCCCCCAGGGGGATGATCGTGGCTACACCTTC.

The chain carries TRBV5-1 and TRBJ1-1, with unresolved D. CDR3 length: 14 residues. From germline, CDR1 is SGHRS and CDR2 YFSETQ. The germline V and J ends were trimmed by 2 bases and 1 base, with 9 bases remaining between them. CDR3 protein: CASSFSLGNTEAFF. DNA of the CDR3: TGCGCCAGCAGCTTTAGCCTGGGGAACACTGAAGCTTTCTTT.

J is TRBJ1-6 and V is TRBV6-5, with D unclear. Germline V lookup: CDR1 MNHEY, CDR2 SVGAGI. Trimming shortened V by 7 bases and J by 6 bases, and 7 bases separated the two germline ends. The CDR3 sequence is 12 residues long. As DNA, the CDR3 is TGTGCCAGCACCCCGGGTAATTCACCCCTCCACTTT. Its translation: CASTPGNSPLHF.

The chain employs TRBV5-4 and TRBJ2-1; 13 bases align to TRBD2. The V gene end was trimmed by 9 bases and the J gene end by 6 bases; junction bases not matched to a gene: 9. The CDR3 sequence is 15 residues long. CDR1 and CDR2 (germline): SGHNT, YYREEE (reference sequence). The CDR3 here is CATGRGLAGRNEQFF. DNA for the CDR3: TGTGCCACCGGTAGGGGACTAGCGGGGCGCAATGAGCAGTTCTTC.

This clone was detected many times. This rearrangement joins TRBV19 to TRBJ1-5; TRBD1 agrees at 7 bases. Germline CDR1 LNHDA, CDR2 SQIVND (reference sequence). The junction had 7 bases not matched to a gene; V was cut back by 7 bases and J by 4 bases. The CDR3 runs to 14 residues. The CDR3 region is CASNGRGLNQPQHF. As DNA, the CDR3 is TGTGCCAGTAACGGGAGGGGGCTGAATCAGCCCCAGCATTTT.

The V gene is TRBV6-5, the J gene TRBJ1-1; D remains unclear. CDR1 is MNHEY, CDR2 SVGAGI, per germline. V was pared by 9 bases and J by 6 bases, with 11 bases between. CDR3 length: 11 amino acids. The CDR3 nucleotides are TGTGCCAGTAGGATCGCGGCTGAAGCTTTCTTT. It translates to CASRIAAEAFF.

In DNA form, the CDR3 reads TGCGCCAGCAGCCCCGGGACTAGCGGGGGAGAGCAGTTCTTC. This translates into CASSPGTSGGEQFF. The J gene is TRBJ2-1, the V gene TRBV5-1; 14 nucleotides match TRBD2. This CDR3 spans 14 amino acids. The ends lost 4 bases at V and 10 bases at J; junction bases unmatched: 4. The germline CDR1 and CDR2 sequences are SGHRS and YFSETQ.

This clone turned up a few times. The genes are TRBV5-1 and TRBJ1-2; TRBD1 matches 9 bases. CDR1 is SGHRS and CDR2 is YFSETQ in the germline V gene. The V and J ends lost 4 bases and 4 bases, in that order; junction bases with no gene match: 5. The CDR3 loop spans 14 amino acids. The CDR3 loop reads CASSVGQGGYGYTF. CDR3 nucleotide sequence: TGCGCCAGCAGCGTGGGACAGGGTGGCTATGGCTACACCTTC.

The J gene is TRBJ2-1, the V gene TRBV7-2, with 8 bases aligning to TRBD1. Germline V CDR1 and CDR2: SGHTA, FQGNSA. The V and J ends lost 4 bases and 9 bases, in that order; junction bases with no gene match: 11. This CDR3 region has 15 residues. The CDR3, as DNA: TGTGCCAGCAGCTCCTCCGGACAGGGTCCAAGTGAGCAGTTCTTC. This encodes CASSSSGQGPSEQFF.

The CDR3 loop reads CASSQDGGRGPYEQYF. The DNA of the CDR3 is TGCGCCAGCAGCCAAGATGGCGGCAGGGGGCCCTACGAGCAGTACTTC. V gene TRBV4-1 combines with J gene TRBJ2-7, with 8 bases lining up with TRBD1. The germline V gene encodes CDR1 MGHRA and CDR2 YSYEKL. J was trimmed by 2 bases and V by 0 bases; bases with no gene match: 6. This CDR3 contains 16 residues.

The chain carries TRBV24-1 and TRBJ2-2; 7 bases align to TRBD2. The CDR3 length is 14 residues. Germline trimming cut 3 bases from V and 7 bases from J; bases unmatched to any gene: 4. The germline CDR1 and CDR2 sequences are KGHDR and SFDVKD. This CDR3 reads CATSDAPGGGELFF. In DNA, the CDR3 is TGTGCCACCAGTGATGCCCCGGGGGGCGGGGAGCTGTTTTTT.

V usage is TRBV11-2 and J usage is TRBJ1-1, with a weak D call TRBD1 (5 bases). The CDR3 is made up of 14 amino acids. The V end was cut by 3 bases, the J end by 0 bases, with 8 bases between. CDR1 is SGHAT, CDR2 FQNNGV, per germline. This chain's CDR3 is CASSFNRMNTEAFF. The CDR3 DNA reads as TGTGCCAGCAGCTTCAACAGGATGAACACTGAAGCTTTCTTT.

The V call is TRBV6-1, the J call TRBJ1-1; 8 nucleotides match TRBD1. Germline V CDR1 and CDR2: MNHNS, SASEGT. CDR3 size: 13 residues. With V trimmed by 8 bases and J by 5 bases, 7 bases remained unmatched. CDR3 residues: CASWPGGRTEAFF. The CDR3 nucleotides are TGTGCCAGCTGGCCAGGGGGCAGGACTGAAGCTTTCTTT.

V usage is TRBV7-9 and J usage is TRBJ1-6, with 8 bases aligning to TRBD1. The CDR3 spans 14 residues. V shed 7 bases and J 7 bases; nucleotides not matched to a gene: 6. The V gene's germline CDR1 is SEHNR and CDR2 FQNEAQ (reference sequence). The CDR3 spells CASNPTGANSPLHF. DNA of the CDR3: TGTGCCAGCAACCCGACAGGGGCCAATTCACCCCTCCACTTT.

This clone occurred once. The V call is TRBV7-2, the J call TRBJ1-6; TRBD1 matches 7 bases. The CDR3 covers 16 residues. The V segment lost 2 bases and the J segment 7 bases; nucleotides outside the gene matches: 8. Germline values: CDR1 SGHTA, CDR2 FQGNSA. CDR3 coding DNA: TGTGCCAGCAGCTTAAGACAGGGAATTTACAATTCACCCCTCCACTTT. Translated, it gives CASSLRQGIYNSPLHF.

J is TRBJ2-6 and V is TRBV5-1; 11 bases map to TRBD1. The V gene's germline CDR1 is SGHRS and CDR2 YFSETQ. The J segment lost 0 bases and the V segment lost 4 bases, leaving 15 bases of the junction unmatched. There are 21 residues in the CDR3. The CDR3 is CASSAPGQGGYGNSGANVLTF. In DNA, the CDR3 is TGCGCCAGCAGCGCCCCGGGACAGGGGGGATATGGGAACTCTGGGGCCAACGTCCTGACTTTC.

The CDR3 is CASGRSQPQHF. The CDR3 DNA sequence: TGTGCCAGCGGTCGCAGTCAGCCCCAGCATTTT. This chain links TRBV12-3 or TRBV12-4 with TRBJ1-5; D not resolved. The CDR3 spans 11 residues. The V end was cut by 8 bases, the J end by 6 bases, with 8 bases between.

The chain combines TRBV6-2 or TRBV6-3 with TRBJ2-4, with D uncertain. Germline V gene sequence: CDR1 MNHEY, CDR2 SVGEGT. The V gene lost 4 bases and the J gene lost 0 bases, with 4 bases spanning the gap. The CDR3 runs to 13 residues. The CDR3 DNA reads as TGTGCCAGCAGTTTCTTAGCCAAAAACATTCAGTACTTC. This encodes CASSFLAKNIQYF.